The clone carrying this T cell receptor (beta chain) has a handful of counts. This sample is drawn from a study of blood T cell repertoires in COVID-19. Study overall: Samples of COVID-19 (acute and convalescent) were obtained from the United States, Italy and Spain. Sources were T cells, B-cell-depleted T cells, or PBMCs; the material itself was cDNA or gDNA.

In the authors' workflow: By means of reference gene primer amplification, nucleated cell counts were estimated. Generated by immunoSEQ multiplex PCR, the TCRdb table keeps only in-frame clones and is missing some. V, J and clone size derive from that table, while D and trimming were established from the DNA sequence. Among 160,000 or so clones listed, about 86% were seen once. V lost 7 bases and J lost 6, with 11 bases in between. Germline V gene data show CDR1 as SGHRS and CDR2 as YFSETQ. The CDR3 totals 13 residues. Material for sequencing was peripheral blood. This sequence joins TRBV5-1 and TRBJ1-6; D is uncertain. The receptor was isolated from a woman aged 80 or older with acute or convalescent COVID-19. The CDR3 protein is CASGRDSNSPLHF. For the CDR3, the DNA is TGCGCCAGCGGTCGGGATAGTAATTCACCCCTCCACTTT.